The 19 T cell receptor beta chains below were found in one sample sequenced in a study of T cells in Graves' hyperthyroidism and ophthalmopathy. RNA transcripts served as the template for amplifying TCR beta CDR3 regions. First-round RT-PCR with HTBI primers amplified the TCR CDR3 region. TCRdb reanalysed the multiplex PCR reads using MiXCR and keeps one entry per CDR3 protein. The table has approximately 410,000 distinct CDR3 sequences, roughly 13% seen once. The source material was blood. These TCRs come from a woman in her late teens or twenties with Graves' hyperthyroidism.

This clonotype was seen at least ten times. The V and J genes are TRBV28 and TRBJ1-4; maybe TRBD1 (5 bases). CDR1 and CDR2 from the germline V gene are MDHEN and SYDVKM. The CDR3 extends over 19 amino acids. V lost 6 bases and J 3 bases, leaving 26 bases between the germline ends. Here the CDR3 reads CASSSPPGGLISANEKLFF. The CDR3 bases are TGTGCCAGCAGCTCCCCACCGGGGGGACTTATATCCGCTAATGAAAAACTGTTTTTT.

Many counts were recorded for this clonotype. V usage is TRBV11-3 and J usage is TRBJ2-7; 7 bases are a match to TRBD2. This CDR3 is built from 15 residues. Trimming removed 3 bases from V and 2 bases from J; junction bases left unmatched: 7. The germline gives CDR1 SGHNT, CDR2 YENEEA. As DNA, the CDR3 is TGTGCCAGCAGCTTGGACTCACGGGAGGCCTACGAGCAGTACTTC. Translating it yields CASSLDSREAYEQYF.

The chain recombines TRBV12-3 or TRBV12-4 with TRBJ2-2; either TRBD1 or TRBD2 may fit D (5 bases each). The CDR3 covers 16 residues. The V and J ends lost 5 bases and 4 bases respectively, with 17 bases between them. CDR3 in DNA: TGTGCCAGCAGTACTCAGGGACCCATGATCACCGGGGAGCTGTTTTTT. Translating gives CASSTQGPMITGELFF.

Regarding this clonotype: A much larger clone sits a single nucleotide away, making a read error possible. The missing conserved phenylalanine or tryptophan at the end of this CDR3 makes a read error likely. V usage is TRBV20-1 and J usage is TRBJ1-5; 12 nucleotides match TRBD1. Germline CDR1 reads DFQATT; CDR2 reads SNEGSKA (reference sequence). V gave up 5 bases and J gave up 7 bases; unmatched junction bases: 6. The CDR3 is 14 residues long. CDR3 sequence (DNA): TGCAGTGCTTTGGGACAGGGGGCAGGACAGCCCCAGCATTCT. Its protein product is CSALGQGAGQPQHS.

This clonotype was counted many times. The chain carries TRBV10-3 and TRBJ1-1, with D unclear. CDR1 is ENHRY, CDR2 SYGVKD, per germline. V gave up 7 bases and J gave up 1 base, with 13 bases separating them. The CDR3 covers 14 residues. CDR3 DNA sequence: TGTGCCATCACCGACCCCCCTTCGAACACTGAAGCTTTCTTT. Translating gives CAITDPPSNTEAFF.

This clonotype was found a few times. The chain is built from TRBV12-3 or TRBV12-4 and TRBJ1-1; D unresolved. V was pared by 3 bases and J by 5 bases, with 7 bases between. This CDR3 comprises 12 residues. The DNA of the CDR3 is TGTGCCAGCAGTTTTTTGGGTACTGAAGCTTTCTTT. The encoded protein is CASSFLGTEAFF.

This clonotype was counted at least ten times. CDR3 DNA sequence: TGTGCCAGCAGCTTAAACCGGGACAGGCGAACCTACGAGCAGTACTTC. It translates to CASSLNRDRRTYEQYF. The chain recombines TRBV7-9 with TRBJ2-7; 8 bases align to TRBD1. CDR3 length: 16 amino acids. V shed 2 bases and J 2 bases; nucleotides not matched to a gene: 8. Germline V CDR1 and CDR2: SEHNR, FQNEAQ (reference sequence).

This clonotype was observed at least ten times. This chain links TRBV11-2 with TRBJ2-7; 8 positions match TRBD1. Germline CDR1 reads SGHAT; CDR2 reads FQNNGV. This CDR3 has 15 residues. J was trimmed by 3 bases and V by 0 bases; bases with no gene match: 4. In DNA form, the CDR3 reads TGTGCCAGCAGCTTAGAAGGCAGGGGGCACTACGAGCAGTACTTC. This translates into CASSLEGRGHYEQYF.

J is TRBJ2-2 and V is TRBV7-6; unclear D gene. Germline loops: CDR1 SGHVS, CDR2 FNYEAQ. The CDR3 runs 15 residues. V was shortened by 7 bases and J by 0 bases, with 12 bases between the two germline ends. CDR3 residues: CASTPVGSNTGELFF. The DNA for the CDR3 is TGTGCCAGCACCCCCGTAGGGTCGAACACCGGGGAGCTGTTTTTT.

This clonotype was picked up many times. This chain joins TRBV28 and TRBJ2-7; 9 bases map to TRBD1. This CDR3 comprises 17 residues. CDR1 is MDHEN and CDR2 is SYDVKM in the germline V gene. J lost 4 bases, V lost 1 base, and 11 bases had no gene match. The CDR3 sequence: CASSLLPGQGGYYEQYF. The DNA for the CDR3 is TGTGCCAGCAGTTTATTGCCGGGACAGGGAGGTTATTACGAGCAGTACTTC.

This clonotype was seen many times. The J gene is TRBJ2-7, the V gene TRBV7-3, with 10 bases matching TRBD1. CDR1 and CDR2 (germline): SGHTA, FQGTGA. The CDR3 sequence is 16 residues long. V trimming: 5 bases; J trimming: 3 bases; junction bases outside the gene matches: 10. The CDR3 region has the DNA TGTGCCAGCAGCGACGACGGTAGGGACAGGGGCTACGAGCAGTACTTC. Amino acid sequence: CASSDDGRDRGYEQYF.

This rearrangement joins TRBV7-9 to TRBJ2-1; D is unclear. The CDR3 extends over 14 amino acids. Germline-derived CDR1 and CDR2 are SEHNR and FQNEAQ (reference sequence). The germline V and J ends were trimmed by 2 bases and 7 bases, with 12 bases remaining between them. CDR3 DNA: TGTGCCAGCAGCTTAATAGAAGCCCTGAATGAGCAGTTCTTC. Translation: CASSLIEALNEQFF.

This clonotype has at least ten counts. V gene TRBV24-1 combines with J gene TRBJ1-5; D possibly corresponds to TRBD1 (5 bases). Trimming took off 9 bases at V and 5 bases at J, with 13 bases between the two ends. CDR1 is KGHDR and CDR2 is SFDVKD in the germline V gene. The CDR3 has 13 amino acids. CDR3 bases: TGTGCCACCCCCGGGGGAGGGGATCAGCCCCAGCATTTT. Translation: CATPGGGDQPQHF.

The sample holds many counts of this clonotype. The chain's CDR3 is CASSLVLFQNTGELFF. CDR3 DNA sequence: TGTGCCAGCAGCTTGGTCCTCTTCCAGAACACCGGGGAGCTGTTTTTT. The chain employs TRBV5-5 and TRBJ2-2; D remains ambiguous. The CDR3 consists of 16 residues. In germline, CDR1 is SGHKS, CDR2 YYEKEE (reference sequence). The V end was cut by 0 bases, the J end by 1 base, with 10 bases between.

This clonotype was seen a handful of times. This sequence joins TRBV18 and TRBJ2-1; unclear D gene. Germline CDR1 is KGHSH and CDR2 is LQKENI. V was cut by 5 bases and J by 9 bases, with 11 bases left in between. The CDR3 contains 12 residues. CDR3 amino acids: CASSVLRGEQFF. CDR3 bases: TGTGCCAGCTCAGTTCTTCGTGGTGAGCAGTTCTTC.

This clonotype was recorded at least ten times. This chain joins TRBV30 and TRBJ2-2, with D possibly TRBD2 on 5 matching bases. Germline CDR1 reads GTSNPN; CDR2 reads SVGIG (reference sequence). The CDR3 is 15 residues long. V lost 7 bases and J lost 0, with 15 bases in between. CDR3 loop: CALDSSQANTGELFF. CDR3 sequence (DNA): TGTGCCTTGGACTCCTCCCAAGCGAACACCGGGGAGCTGTTTTTT.

The chain combines TRBV27 with TRBJ1-5; TRBD1 matches at 7 bases. The CDR3 loop spans 16 amino acids. Losses at the gene ends were 6 bases for V and 4 bases for J; bases not matched to a gene: 12. Germline lookup yields CDR1 MNHEY and CDR2 SMNVEV (reference sequence). The CDR3 spells CASSPRQGNINQPQHF. For the CDR3, the DNA is TGTGCCAGCAGCCCAAGACAGGGAAATATAAATCAGCCCCAGCATTTT.

Many counts were recorded for this clonotype. The chain recombines TRBV20-1 with TRBJ2-1; weak D call: TRBD2 (6 bases). Trimming took 4 bases from V and 7 from J, leaving 17 bases between them. This CDR3 spans 14 amino acids. The germline V gene has CDR1 DFQATT and CDR2 SNEGSKA (reference sequence). CDR3 amino acids: CSANRPGAGNEQFF. The CDR3 bases are TGCAGTGCTAACAGACCGGGAGCAGGGAATGAGCAGTTCTTC.

Ten or more counts support this clonotype. The V call is TRBV11-2, the J call TRBJ1-6, with TRBD1 matching over 8 bases. The germline V gene encodes CDR1 SGHAT and CDR2 FQNNGV. Losses at the gene ends were 1 base for V and 6 bases for J; bases not matched to a gene: 5. The CDR3 runs to 16 residues. The CDR3 loop reads CASSLGQGRFNSPLHF. The CDR3 DNA follows: TGTGCCAGCAGCTTAGGACAGGGGAGGTTTAATTCACCCCTCCACTTT.